The 17 T cell receptor beta chains reported below all come from one sample, sequenced in a study of regulatory T cells in long-lasting Graves disease (dated by TCRdb to the early 2020s). The time point label for this specimen denotes: newly diagnosed GD, antithyroid drugs for less than 3 months. For both TCR sequencing and RNA sequencing, RNA was extracted from PBMCs using TRIzol. Library method: multiplex PCR. Sequencing relied on an Illumina HiSeq 4000. CDR3 regions were amplified by Arm-PCR with iRepertoire HTBI primers to construct TCR beta libraries. In TCRdb, the public reads were trimmed at Q25 with fastp and aligned with MiXCR, with productive beta chains retained. Here each entry gathers all rows of one CDR3 protein and keeps the most common genes and DNA. This sample comprises 200,000 to 300,000 distinct CDR3 sequences, over 20% of them detected only once. Approximately 15% of the sample lies in the top ten.

This specimen consisted of peripheral blood mononuclear cells (PBMCs), obtained at new diagnosis, from a patient treated with antithyroid drugs. The receptors come from a female donor with Graves disease.

This clonotype appeared many times. V is TRBV10-3 and J is TRBJ2-7; D remains unclear. The germline gives CDR1 ENHRY, CDR2 SYGVKD. Between the trimmed V and J ends, which lost 0 bases and 5 bases, there was a span of 8 bases. CDR3 length equals 13 residues. The CDR3 coding sequence is TGTGCCATCAGTGAGTCAACCAGCCACGAGCAGTACTTC. It specifies CAISESTSHEQYF.

There are many counts of this clonotype. V usage is TRBV7-9 and J usage is TRBJ2-1, with D possibly TRBD1 on 5 matching bases. This CDR3 region has 15 residues. V lost 2 bases, J lost 6 bases, and 14 bases lay in between. Per the germline V gene, CDR1 is SEHNR and CDR2 is FQNEAQ (reference sequence). The CDR3 sequence is CASSLSQGQTNEQFF. CDR3 coding DNA: TGTGCCAGCAGCTTATCGCAGGGCCAGACCAATGAGCAGTTCTTC. The whole variable domain, filled in from reference TRBV7-9 and TRBJ2-1, reads DTGVSQNPRHKITKRGQNVTFRCDPISEHNRLYWYRQTLGQGPEFLTYFQNEAQLEKSRLLSDRFSAERPKGSFSTLEIQRTEQGDSAMYLCASSLSQGQTNEQFFGPGTRLTVL.

This clonotype appeared many times. This chain uses TRBV6-2 or TRBV6-3 with TRBJ2-7; D is unclear. The CDR3 extends over 12 amino acids. The germline V gene encodes CDR1 MNHEY and CDR2 SVGEGT. The V and J ends lost 5 bases and 7 bases respectively, with 12 bases between them. For the CDR3, the DNA is TGTGCCAGCAGTGACACCCGACCAGAGCAGTACTTC. The encoded protein is CASSDTRPEQYF.

The chain is built from TRBV7-2 and TRBJ2-7, with no clear D. V was clipped by 5 bases and J by 0 bases, with 11 bases between them. This CDR3 has 14 amino acids. Germline lookup yields CDR1 SGHTA and CDR2 FQGNSA. Here the CDR3 reads CASSPKRVSYEQYF. In nucleotides, the CDR3 is TGTGCCAGCAGCCCAAAACGGGTCTCCTACGAGCAGTACTTC. The full variable domain, rest sourced from reference TRBV7-2 and TRBJ2-7, is GAGVSQSPSNKVTEKGKDVELRCDPISGHTALYWYRQSLGQGLEFLIYFQGNSAPDKSGLPSDRFSAERTGGSVSTLTIQRTQQEDSAVYLCASSPKRVSYEQYFGPGTRLTVT.

This clonotype was counted only a few times. This chain joins TRBV4-1 and TRBJ2-3, with a weak D call TRBD2 (6 bases). V was clipped by 2 bases and J by 4 bases, with 13 bases between them. Germline V gives CDR1 MGHRA, CDR2 YSYEKL. The CDR3 sequence is 15 residues long. The CDR3 sequence: CASSQTRDFADTQYF. CDR3 nucleotides: TGCGCCAGCAGCCAAACCCGGGACTTCGCAGATACGCAGTATTTT.

The chain uses TRBV10-2 and TRBJ1-5; D might be TRBD1 (6 bases). Looked up from germline, CDR1 is WSHSY and CDR2 is SAAADI. Trimming cost V 4 bases and J 6 bases, with 10 bases left between them. The CDR3 spans 13 residues. The CDR3 here is CASSGEGVQPQHF. The CDR3 DNA sequence: TGCGCCAGCAGTGGAGAGGGGGTTCAGCCCCAGCATTTT.

This clonotype was picked up a small number of times. The V gene is TRBV19, the J gene TRBJ2-2, with 8 bases aligning to TRBD2. The CDR3 runs to 15 residues. CDR1 and CDR2 (germline): LNHDA, SQIVND (reference sequence). The trim removed 4 bases at V and 1 base at J, leaving 2 bases unmatched. CDR3 amino acids: CASSNLAGNTGELFF. As DNA, the CDR3 is TGTGCCAGTAGTAACCTAGCGGGGAACACCGGGGAGCTGTTTTTT.

This clonotype came up many times. This rearrangement joins TRBV19 to TRBJ2-1, with D hard to call. CDR3 length equals 13 residues. The germline gives CDR1 LNHDA, CDR2 SQIVND (reference sequence). The germline V and J ends were trimmed by 3 bases and 4 bases, with 7 bases remaining between them. CDR3 sequence reads: CASSINSYNEQFF. In DNA form, the CDR3 reads TGTGCCAGTAGTATTAACAGTTACAATGAGCAGTTCTTC.

Points on this clonotype: Just one base apart from a much larger clone, this may be a read error. The gene calls are TRBV20-1 and TRBJ2-1, with D possibly being TRBD2 (6 bases). The V end lost 4 bases, the J end lost 13 bases, and 29 bases lay between the germline ends. Germline CDR1 and CDR2: DFQATT and SNEGSKA (reference sequence). The CDR3 contains 16 residues. The CDR3 protein is CSATQGGLGAQETQFF. The CDR3, as DNA: TGCAGTGCTACCCAGGGAGGTCTAGGCGCACAAGAGACCCAGTTCTTC.

This clonotype has at least ten counts. Here the CDR3 reads CASSEVVGRLNEKLFF. The CDR3 coding sequence is TGTGCCAGCAGTGAAGTTGTGGGACGGCTTAATGAAAAACTGTTTTTT. The chain joins TRBV2 to TRBJ1-4, with D perhaps TRBD1 (5 bases). Trimming removed 1 base from V and 4 bases from J, with 13 bases in between. The CDR3 consists of 16 residues. CDR1 is SNHLY, CDR2 FYNNEI, per germline.

Turning to this clonotype: A much larger clone lies a single base off, so this may be a read error. The chain combines TRBV7-3 with TRBJ1-6; TRBD1 might be the D (5 bases). Trimming removed 4 bases from V and 8 bases from J, with 18 bases in between. The germline V gene encodes CDR1 SGHTA and CDR2 FQGTGA. The length of the CDR3 is 16 residues. The CDR3 coding sequence is TGTGCCAGCAGCTCGGCTCCCGGGACGGGTTATTCACCCCTCCACTTT. Translation: CASSSAPGTGYSPLHF.

This clonotype was detected only a few times. V is TRBV4-1 and J is TRBJ1-2; 7 bases match TRBD1. With V trimmed by 2 bases and J by 2 bases, 5 bases remained unmatched. Germline CDR1 and CDR2: MGHRA and YSYEKL. There are 15 residues in the CDR3. CDR3 nucleotides: TGCGCCAGCAGCCAAACAGGACAGGTCAACTATGGCTACACCTTC. It encodes CASSQTGQVNYGYTF.

This clonotype was counted many times. The chain joins TRBV20-1 to TRBJ2-6; tentative D call: TRBD1 (6 bases). This CDR3 contains 14 residues. V lost 4 bases and J 2 bases, leaving 9 bases between the germline ends. Germline-derived CDR1 and CDR2 are DFQATT and SNEGSKA (reference sequence). The CDR3 is CSAKSGAGANVLTF. The CDR3 DNA sequence: TGCAGTGCTAAGTCAGGGGCTGGGGCCAACGTCCTGACTTTC.

The V call is TRBV7-3, the J call TRBJ2-3; 13 nucleotides line up with TRBD2. The CDR3 sequence is 16 residues long. V lost 2 bases to trimming and J lost 6 bases; unmatched junction nucleotides: 5. Looked up from germline, CDR1 is SGHTA and CDR2 is FQGTGA. The CDR3 loop is CASSLAGLAGMDTQYF. The CDR3, as DNA: TGTGCCAGCAGCTTAGCGGGACTAGCGGGAATGGATACGCAGTATTTT.

In this sample, this clonotype turned up many times. The chain carries TRBV2 and TRBJ2-3, with a tentative D call TRBD2 (5 bases). The germline V gene has CDR1 SNHLY and CDR2 FYNNEI. Deletions cut 3 bases from V and 4 bases from J, with 8 bases between. The CDR3 totals 13 residues. CDR3 residues: CASSEEVSDTQYF. The CDR3 bases are TGTGCCAGCAGTGAGGAGGTGTCAGATACGCAGTATTTT.

This chain uses TRBV20-1 with TRBJ1-6; D uncertain. In germline, CDR1 is DFQATT, CDR2 SNEGSKA (reference sequence). With 5 bases removed from V and 6 bases from J, the gap between germline ends came to 14 bases. This CDR3 comprises 14 residues. The CDR3 is CSAARTGVNSPLHF. The CDR3 DNA follows: TGCAGTGCTGCCCGGACCGGCGTTAATTCACCCCTCCACTTT.

This clonotype was observed a single time. The chain is built from TRBV7-9 and TRBJ2-2; weak D call: TRBD1 (6 bases). This CDR3 is built from 16 residues. The germline V and J ends were trimmed by 2 bases and 0 bases, with 10 bases remaining between them. Per germline, CDR1 SEHNR and CDR2 FQNEAQ (reference sequence). DNA of the CDR3: TGTGCCAGCAGCTTATTCAGGGGCCCGAACACCGGGGAGCTGTTTTTT. This encodes CASSLFRGPNTGELFF.